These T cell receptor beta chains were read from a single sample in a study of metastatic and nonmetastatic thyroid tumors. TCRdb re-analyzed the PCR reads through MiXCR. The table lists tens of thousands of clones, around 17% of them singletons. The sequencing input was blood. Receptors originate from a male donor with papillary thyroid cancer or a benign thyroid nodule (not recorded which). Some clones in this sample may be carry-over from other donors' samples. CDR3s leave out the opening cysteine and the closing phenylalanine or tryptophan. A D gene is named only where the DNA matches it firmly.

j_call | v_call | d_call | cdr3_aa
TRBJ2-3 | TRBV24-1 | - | ATSDSRRLYYGDTQY
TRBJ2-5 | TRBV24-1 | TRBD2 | ATSDPYRAGTETQY
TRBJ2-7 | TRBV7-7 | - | ASSLAPNVDGLITYEQY
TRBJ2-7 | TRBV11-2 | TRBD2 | ASSSLAGRAYEQY
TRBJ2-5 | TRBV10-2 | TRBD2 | ASTSGTSGTPGTQY
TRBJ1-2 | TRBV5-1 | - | ASSLGEPGLGYGYT
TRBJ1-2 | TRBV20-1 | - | SAPTPGASFLSYGYT
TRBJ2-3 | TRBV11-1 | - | ASSSPLTASTDTQY
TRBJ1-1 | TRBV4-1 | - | ASSQEGRRDTEAF
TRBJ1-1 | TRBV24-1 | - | ATSDPRGGEAF
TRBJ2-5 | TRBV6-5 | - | ASSYWQSQETQY
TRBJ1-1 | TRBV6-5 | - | ASSYSWGEAEAF
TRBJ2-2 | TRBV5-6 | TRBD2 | ASSSPRGGYTGELF
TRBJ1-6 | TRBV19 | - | ASSWSLNGGSPLH
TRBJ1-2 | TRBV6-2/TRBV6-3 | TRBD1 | ASSNDRGGGYT
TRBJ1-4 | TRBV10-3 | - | AISPSGSNEKLF
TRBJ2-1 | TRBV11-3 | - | ASSFTMGFAYHEQF
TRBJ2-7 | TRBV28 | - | ASSPDGLNYEQY
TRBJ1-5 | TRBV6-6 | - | ASSYLADNSNQPQH
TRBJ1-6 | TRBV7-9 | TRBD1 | ASSSRQGGDSPH
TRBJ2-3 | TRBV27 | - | ASSLSRGSDTQY
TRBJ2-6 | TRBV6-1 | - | ASEGSGANVLT
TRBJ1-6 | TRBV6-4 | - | ASSGGSEGSPLH
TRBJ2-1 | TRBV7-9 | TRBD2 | ASSLALAGTYNEQF
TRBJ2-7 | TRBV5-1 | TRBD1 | ASRGGQGSYEQY
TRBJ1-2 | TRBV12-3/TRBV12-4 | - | ASSLSAGAGGYT
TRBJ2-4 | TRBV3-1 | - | ASSQSHGGLAKNIQY
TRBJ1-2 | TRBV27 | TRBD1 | ASILSSRGLYGYAYT
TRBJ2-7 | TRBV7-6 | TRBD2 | ASSLESGGSYEQY